The TCR beta chain under discussion was sequenced for a study of CXCR3-negative and CXCR3-positive naive CD8 T cells. Study-level findings and limits: Fresh PBMCs served for most assays, and CXCR3 expression fell partially after cryopreservation. Naive cells that were CXCR3-negative or CXCR3-positive used TRBV-TRBJ genes alike, while memory cells diverged.

Preparation of TRB cDNA libraries relied on 5' RACE carrying UMI labels. TCRdb reprocessed the 5' RACE reads and keeps a single row for each CDR3 protein, giving no DNA. The sample's table shows over 100,000 distinct CDR3 sequences. Naive CD8+ T lymphocytes were specified as CD45RO-CCR7+CD27+CD95-. The CDR3 has 14 residues. Germline V lookup: CDR1 SGHRS, CDR2 YFSETQ. Details on this clonotype: Antigen: not known.

The receptor was isolated from a human donor in good health. Some clones in this sample may be carry-over from other donors' samples. This rearrangement joins TRBV5-1 to TRBJ2-7. The sequencing input was naive CXCR3- CD8+ T cells from blood. Subset noted: CD45RO-CCR7+CD27+CD95- naive CD8+ T cells lacking CXCR3 (TNR3-). The CDR3 is CASSFLRQLYEQYF.